The 23 T cell receptor beta chains listed next were all sequenced from one sample in a study of blood T cell repertoires in COVID-19. Produced via immunoSEQ multiplex PCR; TCRdb's table is partial and in-frame only. The sample has around 270,000 clones, around nine tenths seen once. Sequenced: peripheral blood. Source of these receptors: a man aged 35-49 years with acute or convalescent COVID-19.

CDR3 region: CATRRDRAAEQYF. In DNA form, the CDR3 reads TGTGCCACACGCCGGGACAGGGCGGCCGAGCAGTACTTC. The chain employs TRBV15 and TRBJ2-7, with 9 nucleotides matching TRBD1. Germline trimming cut 9 bases from V and 6 bases from J; bases unmatched to any gene: 9. CDR3 length: 13 residues. Germline V gene data show CDR1 as LNHNV and CDR2 as YYDKDF (reference sequence). The variable domain in full, completed from reference TRBV15 and TRBJ2-7, reads DAMVIQNPRYQVTQFGKPVTLSCSQTLNHNVMYWYQQKSSQAPKLLFHYYDKDFNNEADTPDNFQSRRPNTSFCFLDIRSPGLGDTAMYLCATRRDRAAEQYFGPGTRLTVT.

The chain uses TRBV7-9 and TRBJ2-7; D ambiguous. Germline lookup yields CDR1 SEHNR and CDR2 FQNEAQ (reference sequence). The CDR3 contains 14 residues. Trimming stripped 1 base from V and 0 bases from J, with 7 bases between. The CDR3 protein is CASSLVRSSYEQYF. The CDR3 bases are TGTGCCAGCAGCTTAGTTAGGAGCTCCTACGAGCAGTACTTC.

This rearrangement joins TRBV15 to TRBJ2-2; maybe TRBD2 (5 bases). There are 15 residues in the CDR3. The V gene lost 0 bases and the J gene lost 6 bases, with 11 bases spanning the gap. Germline lookup yields CDR1 LNHNV and CDR2 YYDKDF (reference sequence). The CDR3 DNA reads TGTGCCACCAGCAGAGATCTAGTGGGAGCCGGGGAGCTGTTTTTT. The encoded protein is CATSRDLVGAGELFF.

The chain uses TRBV5-1 and TRBJ1-3, with D perhaps matching TRBD1 (5 bases). The germline CDR1 and CDR2 sequences are SGHRS and YFSETQ. The CDR3 extends over 16 amino acids. Between the trimmed V and J ends, which lost 5 bases and 2 bases, there was a span of 17 bases. CDR3 coding DNA: TGCGCCAGCAGTCGGGACTACGGGTCCCCTGGAAACACCATATATTTT. Translating gives CASSRDYGSPGNTIYF.

The chain combines TRBV2 with TRBJ1-5; 11 bases match TRBD1. The CDR3 length is 15 residues. V lost 6 bases and J lost 4; bases outside the gene matches: 5. Germline values: CDR1 SNHLY, CDR2 FYNNEI. In DNA form, the CDR3 reads TGTGCCAGCAGCCCCGGGACAGGGGGGAATCAGCCCCAGCATTTT. Its translation is CASSPGTGGNQPQHF.

The chain is built from TRBV6-5 and TRBJ2-7; 7 bases map to TRBD1. Germline loops: CDR1 MNHEY, CDR2 SVGAGI. V lost 6 bases and J lost 3; bases outside the gene matches: 5. The CDR3 runs 13 residues. The CDR3 loop is CASSLGQLYEQYF. The CDR3 nucleotides are TGTGCCAGCAGCTTGGGACAGCTCTACGAGCAGTACTTC.

This clone was observed a few times. This chain links TRBV5-1 with TRBJ1-2, with D perhaps TRBD1 (5 bases). The germline V gene encodes CDR1 SGHRS and CDR2 YFSETQ. The CDR3 runs to 13 residues. V was shortened by 5 bases and J by 2 bases, with 10 bases between the two germline ends. The CDR3 DNA follows: TGCGCCAGCAGAATAGGGGAAAACTATGGCTACACCTTC. This sequence encodes CASRIGENYGYTF.

The table lists this clone with a few counts. The chain combines TRBV30 with TRBJ1-3; 10 bases map to TRBD1. V lost 3 bases, J lost 4 bases, and 12 bases stayed unmatched. CDR3 size: 17 residues. Per the germline V gene, CDR1 is GTSNPN and CDR2 is SVGIG (reference sequence). Here the CDR3 DNA reads TGTGCCTGGAGACCCCTGGACAGGGGGAGTGCAGGAAACACCATATATTTT. As protein: CAWRPLDRGSAGNTIYF.

V gene TRBV4-1 combines with J gene TRBJ2-7; the match to TRBD1 covers 9 bases. The ends lost 3 bases at V and 0 bases at J; junction bases unmatched: 3. Germline V gene lookup returns CDR1 MGHRA and CDR2 YSYEKL. This CDR3 region has 15 residues. CDR3 nucleotide sequence: TGCGCCAGCAGCCAGGGACAGGGACTCTCCTACGAGCAGTACTTC. This translates into CASSQGQGLSYEQYF.

The chain employs TRBV5-4 and TRBJ2-5, with TRBD2 identical over 12 bases. In germline, CDR1 is SGHNT, CDR2 YYREEE (reference sequence). The CDR3 loop spans 15 amino acids. The J segment lost 3 bases and the V segment lost 4 bases, leaving 4 bases of the junction unmatched. CDR3 in amino acids: CASSKRLAGEETQYF. CDR3 coding DNA: TGTGCCAGCAGCAAACGACTAGCGGGAGAAGAGACCCAGTACTTC.

The chain couples TRBV10-2 to TRBJ1-2; perhaps TRBD1 as D (6 bases). The CDR3 extends over 12 amino acids. The V and J ends lost 6 bases and 9 bases respectively, with 14 bases between them. Germline V gives CDR1 WSHSY, CDR2 SAAADI. The CDR3 here is CASSLQGGSYTF. In DNA, the CDR3 is TGCGCCAGCAGCTTACAGGGTGGGAGCTACACCTTC.

J is TRBJ1-4 and V is TRBV7-6; weak D call: TRBD1 (5 bases). CDR1 is SGHVS, CDR2 FNYEAQ, per germline. This CDR3 region has 15 residues. The V and J ends lost 2 bases and 6 bases respectively, with 13 bases between them. The CDR3 DNA is TGTGCCAGCAGCTTATTTCAGGGTAGGGATGAAAAACTGTTTTTT. Its translation is CASSLFQGRDEKLFF.

This clone was counted once. This chain joins TRBV30 and TRBJ1-1; 9 bases match TRBD1. Looked up from germline, CDR1 is GTSNPN and CDR2 is SVGIG (reference sequence). Trimming cost V 4 bases and J 2 bases; bases outside gene matches: 11. The CDR3 is 16 residues long. CDR3 region: CAWNIDRGISNTEAFF. In nucleotides, the CDR3 is TGTGCCTGGAATATTGACAGGGGGATTAGTAACACTGAAGCTTTCTTT.

The rearrangement joins TRBV11-3 to TRBJ2-3; no clear D. The germline gives CDR1 SGHNT, CDR2 YENEEA. V shed 1 base and J shed 1 base, with 6 bases lying between them. The CDR3 has 14 residues. The CDR3 DNA is TGTGCCAGCAGCTTAGGGGCCGGCACAGATACGCAGTATTTT. The encoded protein is CASSLGAGTDTQYF.

This chain connects TRBV19 to TRBJ1-6; 9 nucleotides agree with TRBD1. CDR1 and CDR2 (germline): LNHDA, SQIVND (reference sequence). There are 17 residues in the CDR3. The J segment lost 6 bases and the V segment lost 4 bases, leaving 10 bases of the junction unmatched. Written as DNA, the CDR3 is TGTGCCAGTAGTACTTCTGCCGGGACAGGGCCTAATTCACCCCTCCACTTT. This translates into CASSTSAGTGPNSPLHF.

V gene TRBV5-4 combines with J gene TRBJ2-7, with D tentatively TRBD2 (5 bases). The germline gives CDR1 SGHNT, CDR2 YYREEE (reference sequence). The CDR3 is made up of 13 amino acids. Trimming removed 4 bases at V and 5 bases at J, with 13 bases between. CDR3 loop: CASSAGQLDEQYF. DNA of the CDR3: TGTGCCAGCAGCGCGGGCCAGTTAGACGAGCAGTACTTC.

This clone was detected once. The chain employs TRBV7-9 and TRBJ2-3; D perhaps matches TRBD1 (6 bases). The CDR3 is 15 residues long. Germline values: CDR1 SEHNR, CDR2 FQNEAQ (reference sequence). Trimming stripped 4 bases from V and 0 bases from J, with 11 bases between. The CDR3 bases are TGTGCCAGCAGCTCGGACAGATCTAGCACAGATACGCAGTATTTT. Protein: CASSSDRSSTDTQYF.

This chain connects TRBV5-1 to TRBJ2-5, with TRBD1 identical over 10 bases. CDR1 SGHRS and CDR2 YFSETQ come from the germline V gene. Trimming removed 4 bases from V and 3 bases from J; junction bases left unmatched: 15. The length of the CDR3 is 18 residues. The DNA for the CDR3 is TGCGCCAGCAGCCGACCGGAACGACAGGGGGCGGTAGAAGAGACCCAGTACTTC. Translated, it gives CASSRPERQGAVEETQYF. Using reference TRBV5-1 and TRBJ2-5 for the parts outside the CDR3, the full variable domain is KAGVTQTPRYLIKTRGQQVTLSCSPISGHRSVSWYQQTPGQGLQFLFEYFSETQRNKGNFPGRFSGRQFSNSRSEMNVSTLELGDSALYLCASSRPERQGAVEETQYFGPGTRLLVL.

The chain combines TRBV21-1 with TRBJ2-4; the tabulated D call, TRBD1, remains unverified against the DNA. TRBV21-1 is classified as a pseudogene. The CDR3 contains 15 residues. CDR3: CASSQDRIAKNIQYF. In DNA form, the CDR3 reads TGTGCCAGCAGCCAGGACAGGATAGCCAAAAACATTCAGTACTTC.

J is TRBJ1-6 and V is TRBV5-1, with no clear D. V lost 2 bases, J lost 13 bases, and 10 bases lay in between. This CDR3 is 12 amino acids long. Germline CDR1 and CDR2: SGHRS and YFSETQ. The CDR3 loop is CASSLEGDPLHF. The DNA for the CDR3 is TGCGCCAGCAGCTTAGAGGGTGATCCCCTCCACTTT.

The chain employs TRBV2 and TRBJ2-7, with 9 positions matching TRBD1. V trimming: 5 bases; J trimming: 2 bases; junction bases outside the gene matches: 7. Germline CDR1 is SNHLY and CDR2 is FYNNEI. This CDR3 is built from 15 residues. The CDR3 sequence: CASSLNRGLTYEQYF. Here the CDR3 DNA reads TGTGCCAGCAGTCTCAACAGGGGGCTGACCTACGAGCAGTACTTC.

This chain's CDR3 is CASSKKSMLNQPQHF. The CDR3 DNA reads TGTGCCAGCAGCAAAAAGAGTATGCTGAATCAGCCCCAGCATTTT. The gene calls are TRBV21-1 and TRBJ1-5. TRBV21-1 corresponds to a pseudogene. This CDR3 is 15 amino acids long.

As for this clone: In the same sample, other DNA sequences code for this CDR3. CDR3 amino acids: CASSLLAGSGNEQFF. CDR3 in DNA: TGCGCCAGCAGCTTACTAGCGGGGTCCGGGAATGAGCAGTTCTTC. The chain is built from TRBV5-1 and TRBJ2-1; TRBD2 matches 10 bases. This CDR3 is 15 amino acids long. Germline assignment: CDR1 SGHRS and CDR2 YFSETQ. Germline trimming cut 2 bases from V and 7 bases from J; bases unmatched to any gene: 6.